This TCR beta chain appears in the sequencing data of a study of control samples from healthy donors and cancer patients. The V gene's germline CDR1 is MNHEY and CDR2 SMNVEV (reference sequence). The CDR3 spans 13 residues. Losses at the gene ends were 5 bases for V and 10 bases for J; bases not matched to a gene: 5. TCRdb keeps only in-frame clones here, not all; method: immunoSEQ multiplex PCR. The table has more than 60,000 clones, 89% seen once. This TCR came from a woman aged 50 to 60 with colorectal cancer. The source material was PBMCs. The J gene is TRBJ2-1, the V gene TRBV27; 10 bases match TRBD2. As DNA, the CDR3 is TGTGCCAGCAGTCCGACTAGCGGGCGGGAGCAGTTCTTC. Translating gives CASSPTSGREQFF.